Given below is one T cell receptor beta chain in context. Its cognate antigen is unknown. This entry belongs to a study of Ad26.COV2.S vaccination and SARS-CoV-2 variants. Sequenced by immunoSEQ multiplex PCR; TCRdb stores in-frame clones only, minus some. The table includes more than 40,000 clones, 83% detected once. Study conclusions and caveats: Vaccine recipients showed a spike-specific TCR breadth that was higher than in placebo recipients. Reported findings describe substantial breadth in spike-specific CD8+ and CD4+ T cell responses following vaccination. The TCR-based breadth and depth measures might underestimate overall T cell responses. It was found that vaccine and placebo recipients had similar non-spike TCR breadth.

The CDR3 consists of 14 residues. Germline CDR1 is LGHDT and CDR2 is YNNKEL (reference sequence). V was pared by 3 bases and J by 6 bases, with 8 bases of the junction left unmatched. Sequencing was performed on peripheral blood, taken after recovery from COVID-19. The chain combines TRBV3-1 (or the pseudogene TRBV3-2) with TRBJ2-7; 7 bases align to TRBD1. The TCR was taken from a human donor who had recovered from COVID-19. The CDR3 protein is CASSHGTAPVEQYF. DNA of the CDR3: TGTGCCAGCAGCCACGGGACAGCTCCTGTCGAGCAGTACTTC.